These 21 T cell receptor beta chains came from one sample sequenced in a study of control samples from healthy donors and cancer patients. The assay was immunoSEQ multiplex PCR, and TCRdb's table has in-frame clones only and misses some. Here the sample spans under 150,000 clones, approximately 90% being singletons. The sequencing sample was made of blood. These receptors originate from a woman aged 30 to 39 in good health.

J is TRBJ2-1 and V is TRBV15; 7 bases agree with TRBD2. The CDR3 length is 13 residues. Germline V gene data show CDR1 as LNHNV and CDR2 as YYDKDF (reference sequence). Losses at the gene ends were 6 bases for V and 4 bases for J; bases not matched to a gene: 3. DNA of the CDR3: TGTGCCACCAGTCCGGGACTATACAATGAGCAGTTCTTC. The encoded protein is CATSPGLYNEQFF. Supplemented by reference TRBV15 and TRBJ2-1, the full variable domain reads DAMVIQNPRYQVTQFGKPVTLSCSQTLNHNVMYWYQQKSSQAPKLLFHYYDKDFNNEADTPDNFQSRRPNTSFCFLDIRSPGLGDTAMYLCATSPGLYNEQFFGPGTRLTVL.

This chain connects TRBV28 to TRBJ1-2, with 7 bases matching TRBD1. CDR3 length: 15 residues. The trim removed 6 bases at V and 5 bases at J, leaving 12 bases unmatched. The germline gives CDR1 MDHEN, CDR2 SYDVKM. CDR3 loop: CASSRDGTDSYGYTF. The CDR3 coding sequence is TGTGCCAGCAGCCGAGACGGGACAGACAGTTATGGCTACACCTTC.

The chain uses TRBV6-5 and TRBJ1-5; 10 nucleotides align to TRBD1. The germline gives CDR1 MNHEY, CDR2 SVGAGI. The CDR3 is 15 residues long. V shed 6 bases and J 7 bases; nucleotides not matched to a gene: 9. The CDR3 DNA reads as TGTGCCAGCAGAGAGACAGGGGGCGCGGGGCAGCCCCAGCATTTT. It translates to CASRETGGAGQPQHF.

The rearrangement links TRBV10-3 to TRBJ1-6; 11 bases are a match to TRBD1. CDR3 length: 16 residues. Trimming removed 4 bases from V and 2 bases from J; junction bases left unmatched: 1. Germline loops: CDR1 ENHRY, CDR2 SYGVKD. CDR3 loop: CAISGGQGAYNSPLHF. For the CDR3, the DNA is TGTGCCATCAGTGGGGGACAGGGGGCCTATAATTCACCCCTCCACTTT.

This chain joins TRBV3-1 (or the pseudogene TRBV3-2) and TRBJ1-1, with D perhaps TRBD1 (6 bases). Trimming removed 4 bases at V and 4 bases at J, with 13 bases between. CDR1 and CDR2 from the germline V gene are LGHDT and YNNKEL (reference sequence). This CDR3 is 14 amino acids long. CDR3 sequence (DNA): TGTGCCAGCAGCCCACGGGGAGGGGGCACTGAAGCTTTCTTT. Translated: CASSPRGGGTEAFF.

The chain uses TRBV2 and TRBJ2-7; D tentatively fits TRBD1 or TRBD2 (5 bases each). The CDR3 spans 14 residues. V lost 6 bases to trimming and J lost 7 bases, with 19 bases between them. The germline V gene has CDR1 SNHLY and CDR2 FYNNEI. CDR3 sequence: CASSRDRALGEQYF. The CDR3 bases are TGTGCCAGCAGCAGGGACCGGGCCCTCGGGGAGCAGTACTTC.

The chain carries TRBV5-1 and TRBJ1-3; D unresolved. V was clipped by 2 bases and J by 2 bases, with 11 bases between them. CDR3 size: 15 residues. CDR1 SGHRS and CDR2 YFSETQ come from the germline V gene. As DNA, the CDR3 is TGCGCCAGCAGCTTCATGGGTGTCGCTGGAAACACCATATATTTT. Protein product: CASSFMGVAGNTIYF.

V gene TRBV6-4 combines with J gene TRBJ2-3; maybe TRBD2 (6 bases). Per germline, CDR1 MRHNA and CDR2 SNTAGT. The CDR3 is 15 amino acids. V gave up 3 bases and J gave up 3 bases, with 13 bases separating them. As DNA, the CDR3 is TGTGCCAGCAGTGAGCGGGGTCTGAGTACAGATACGCAGTATTTT. Its protein is CASSERGLSTDTQYF.

This chain links TRBV27 with TRBJ2-1; TRBD2 matches at 7 bases. CDR1 is MNHEY and CDR2 is SMNVEV in the germline V gene (reference sequence). The length of the CDR3 is 17 residues. V shed 3 bases and J 7 bases; nucleotides not matched to a gene: 15. The CDR3 spells CASSFYSVGRRWNEQFF. CDR3 nucleotide sequence: TGTGCCAGCAGTTTTTATTCGGTCGGGAGGAGGTGGAATGAGCAGTTCTTC.

J is TRBJ2-5 and V is TRBV7-2, with TRBD2 identical over 11 bases. After removal of 6 bases from V and 5 bases from J, the junction contained 5 bases not matched to a gene. The CDR3 is 14 residues long. Per germline, CDR1 SGHTA and CDR2 FQGNSA. Here the CDR3 DNA reads TGTGCCAGCAGTAGCGGGAGGGCGTCTGAGACCCAGTACTTC. Protein: CASSSGRASETQYF. Variable domain in full (rest from reference TRBV7-2 and TRBJ2-5): GAGVSQSPSNKVTEKGKDVELRCDPISGHTALYWYRQSLGQGLEFLIYFQGNSAPDKSGLPSDRFSAERTGGSVSTLTIQRTQQEDSAVYLCASSSGRASETQYFGPGTRLLVL.

This rearrangement joins TRBV10-3 to TRBJ1-3, with unresolved D. In germline, CDR1 is ENHRY, CDR2 SYGVKD. The CDR3 is made up of 14 amino acids. V shed 7 bases and J shed 2 bases, with 12 bases lying between them. The CDR3 nucleotides read TGTGCCATCACCGGCGGGCTTACTGGAAACACCATATATTTT. Protein: CAITGGLTGNTIYF.

J is TRBJ1-3 and V is TRBV7-9, with D possibly matching TRBD1 (6 bases). Trimming took 5 bases from V and 1 from J, leaving 12 bases between them. The V gene's germline CDR1 is SEHNR and CDR2 FQNEAQ (reference sequence). The CDR3 covers 15 residues. The CDR3 DNA reads TGTGCCAGCAGCCATTGGGACACTTCTGGAAACACCATATATTTT. The encoded protein is CASSHWDTSGNTIYF.

V is TRBV28 and J is TRBJ2-7; maybe TRBD2 (5 bases). Per the germline V gene, CDR1 is MDHEN and CDR2 is SYDVKM. CDR3 length: 13 amino acids. Trimming took off 5 bases at V and 4 bases at J, with 12 bases between the two ends. CDR3 nucleotide sequence: TGTGCCAGCAGTACGATAGCGATTTACGAGCAGTACTTC. Its protein is CASSTIAIYEQYF.

The chain employs TRBV4-2 and TRBJ1-1; unclear D gene. The germline CDR1 and CDR2 sequences are LGHNA and YNFKEQ. This CDR3 has 14 amino acids. V dropped 4 bases and J dropped 2 bases, with 11 bases sitting between them. CDR3 bases: TGTGCCAGCAGCCCAGTTGAGGATAACACTGAAGCTTTCTTT. Its translation is CASSPVEDNTEAFF.

This clone was counted a few times. The chain has TRBV9 and TRBJ2-7, with 8 bases that match TRBD2. V dropped 0 bases and J dropped 5; count of bases not matched to a gene: 4. Germline values: CDR1 SGDLS, CDR2 YYNGEE. CDR3 length: 14 residues. This chain's CDR3 is CASSVASGSHEQYF. CDR3 nucleotide sequence: TGTGCCAGCAGCGTAGCCAGCGGGAGCCACGAGCAGTACTTC.

This chain joins TRBV11-2 and TRBJ2-6; 7 positions agree with TRBD1. Per the germline V gene, CDR1 is SGHAT and CDR2 is FQNNGV. The CDR3 consists of 19 residues. V dropped 6 bases and J dropped 0; count of bases not matched to a gene: 14. The CDR3, as DNA: TGTGCCAGCAGTTCCCTCAGAGGGGGCCCTAGCTCTGGGGCCAACGTCCTGACTTTC. It encodes CASSSLRGGPSSGANVLTF.

V is TRBV7-8 and J is TRBJ2-3; possibly TRBD2 for D (6 bases). This CDR3 is 14 amino acids long. The germline V gene has CDR1 SGHVS and CDR2 FQNEAQ. V was pared by 7 bases and J by 2 bases, with 13 bases between. DNA for the CDR3: TGTGCCAGCACCCGAGCGGGTCTCACAGATACGCAGTATTTT. This codes for CASTRAGLTDTQYF.

J is TRBJ2-1 and V is TRBV28, with 7 bases lining up with TRBD2. Unmatched junction bases numbered 10, after V lost 5 bases and J lost 3 bases. The CDR3 consists of 16 residues. Germline CDR1 reads MDHEN; CDR2 reads SYDVKM. The chain's CDR3 is CASSETLADRYNEQFF. The CDR3 nucleotides are TGTGCCAGCAGTGAAACTCTAGCGGACCGCTACAATGAGCAGTTCTTC.

The chain combines TRBV4-2 with TRBJ1-6; possible D gene TRBD1, 6 bases. V lost 4 bases, J lost 7 bases, and 20 bases lay in between. Per the germline V gene, CDR1 is LGHNA and CDR2 is YNFKEQ. The CDR3 extends over 17 amino acids. CDR3 DNA: TGTGCCAGCAGCCCCTCTGTCACGGGGGCGCACAATTCACCCCTCCACTTT. Translating gives CASSPSVTGAHNSPLHF.

CDR3 DNA: TGTGCCAGTAGTGTGGGACAGCGGTACCAAGAGACCCAGTACTTC. Protein product: CASSVGQRYQETQYF. This sequence joins TRBV19 and TRBJ2-5; 7 nucleotides line up with TRBD1. The CDR3 spans 15 residues. The junction had 6 bases not matched to a gene; V was cut back by 5 bases and J by 0 bases. Germline-derived CDR1 and CDR2 are LNHDA and SQIVND (reference sequence).

This chain connects TRBV18 to TRBJ1-6, with TRBD1 as a possible D gene (5 bases). The germline V gene has CDR1 KGHSH and CDR2 LQKENI. Trimming took 3 bases from V and 8 from J, leaving 11 bases between them. The CDR3 has 14 amino acids. CDR3: CASSPGAHDSPLHF. CDR3 nucleotides: TGTGCCAGCTCACCCGGGGCGCATGATTCACCCCTCCACTTT.